Following are 3 T cell receptor beta chains from one sample sequenced in a study of blood T cell repertoires in COVID-19. This table comes from immunoSEQ multiplex PCR, and its TCRdb copy is limited to in-frame clones, with some not included. Among 100,000 to 150,000 clones listed, approximately 88% were seen once. The sequenced material came from peripheral blood. The source of these receptors is a woman aged 25 to 45 who had recovered from COVID-19.

The chain is built from TRBV14 and TRBJ2-7, with unresolved D. The CDR3 contains 13 residues. Looked up from germline, CDR1 is SGHDN and CDR2 is FVKESK. Trimming shortened V by 2 bases and J by 2 bases, and 7 bases separated the two germline ends. The CDR3 coding sequence is TGTGCCAGCAGCCAATACACGACCTACGAGCAGTACTTC. Translating it yields CASSQYTTYEQYF.

The chain links TRBV29-1 to TRBJ2-7; D is undetermined. The CDR3 totals 12 residues. V shed 2 bases and J shed 5 bases, with 10 bases lying between them. CDR1 is SQVTM and CDR2 is ANQGSEA in the germline V gene. CDR3 sequence (DNA): TGCAGCGTTGAAATGGTGGGCGACGAGCAGTACTTC. It encodes CSVEMVGDEQYF.

This clone is a singleton in its sample. The V and J genes are TRBV6-5 and TRBJ2-1, with TRBD2 as a possible D gene (6 bases). V dropped 7 bases and J dropped 7 bases, with 11 bases sitting between them. From germline, CDR1 is MNHEY and CDR2 SVGAGI. This CDR3 is built from 12 residues. The CDR3 nucleotides read TGTGCCAGCACGTCGGCGGGGAATGAGCAGTTCTTC. This encodes CASTSAGNEQFF.